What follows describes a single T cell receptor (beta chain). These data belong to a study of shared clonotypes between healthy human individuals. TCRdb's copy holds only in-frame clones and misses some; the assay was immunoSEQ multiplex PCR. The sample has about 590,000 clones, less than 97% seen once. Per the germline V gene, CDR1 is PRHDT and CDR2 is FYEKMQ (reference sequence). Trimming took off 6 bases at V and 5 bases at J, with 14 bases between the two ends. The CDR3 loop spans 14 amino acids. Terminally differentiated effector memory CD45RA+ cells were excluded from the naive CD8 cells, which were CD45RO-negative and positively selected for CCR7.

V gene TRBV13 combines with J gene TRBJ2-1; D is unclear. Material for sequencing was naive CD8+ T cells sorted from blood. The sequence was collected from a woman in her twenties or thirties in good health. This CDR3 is CASSPASTDNEQFF. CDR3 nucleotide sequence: TGTGCCAGCAGTCCCGCGAGCACAGACAATGAGCAGTTCTTC. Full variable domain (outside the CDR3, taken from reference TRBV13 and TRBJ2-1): AAGVIQSPRHLIKEKRETATLKCYPIPRHDTVYWYQQGPGQDPQFLISFYEKMQSDKGSIPDRFSAQQFSDYHSELNMSSLELGDSALYFCASSPASTDNEQFFGPGTRLTVL.